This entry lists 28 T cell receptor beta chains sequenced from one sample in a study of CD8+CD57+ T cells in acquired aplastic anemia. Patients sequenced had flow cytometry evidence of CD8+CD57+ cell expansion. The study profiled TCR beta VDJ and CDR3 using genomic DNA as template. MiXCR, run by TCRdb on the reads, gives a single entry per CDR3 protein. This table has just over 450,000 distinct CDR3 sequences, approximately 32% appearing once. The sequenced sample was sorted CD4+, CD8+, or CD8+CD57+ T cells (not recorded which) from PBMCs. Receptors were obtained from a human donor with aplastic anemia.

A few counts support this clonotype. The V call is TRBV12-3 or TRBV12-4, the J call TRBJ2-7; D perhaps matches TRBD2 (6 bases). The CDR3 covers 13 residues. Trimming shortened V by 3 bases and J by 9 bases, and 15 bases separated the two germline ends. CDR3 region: CASSFGGLARQYF. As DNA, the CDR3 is TGTGCCAGCAGTTTTGGAGGGTTAGCTCGGCAGTACTTC.

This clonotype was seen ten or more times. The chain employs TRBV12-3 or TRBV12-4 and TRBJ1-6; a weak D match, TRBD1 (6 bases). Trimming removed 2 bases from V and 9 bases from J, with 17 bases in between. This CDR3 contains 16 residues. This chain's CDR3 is CASSLTGAGTSSPLHF. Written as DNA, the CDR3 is TGTGCCAGCAGTTTAACGGGGGCAGGGACGAGTTCACCCCTCCACTTT.

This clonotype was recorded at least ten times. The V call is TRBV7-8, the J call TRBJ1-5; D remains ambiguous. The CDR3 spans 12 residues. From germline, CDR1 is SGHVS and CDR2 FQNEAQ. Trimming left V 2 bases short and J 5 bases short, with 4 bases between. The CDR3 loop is CASSLKDQPQHF. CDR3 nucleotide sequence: TGTGCCAGCAGCTTAAAGGATCAGCCCCAGCATTTT.

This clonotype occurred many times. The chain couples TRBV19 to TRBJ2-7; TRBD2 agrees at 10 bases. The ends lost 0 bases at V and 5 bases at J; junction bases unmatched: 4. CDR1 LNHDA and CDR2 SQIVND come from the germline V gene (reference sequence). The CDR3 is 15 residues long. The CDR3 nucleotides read TGTGCCAGTAGTATAGAACTAGCGGGAAGCGACGAGCAGTACTTC. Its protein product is CASSIELAGSDEQYF.

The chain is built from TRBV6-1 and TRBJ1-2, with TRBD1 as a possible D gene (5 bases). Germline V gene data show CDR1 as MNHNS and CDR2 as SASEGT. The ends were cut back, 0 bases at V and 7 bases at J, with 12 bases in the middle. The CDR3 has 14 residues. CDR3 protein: CASSEAGGGGGYTF. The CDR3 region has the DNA TGTGCCAGCAGTGAAGCGGGAGGCGGGGGTGGCTACACCTTC.

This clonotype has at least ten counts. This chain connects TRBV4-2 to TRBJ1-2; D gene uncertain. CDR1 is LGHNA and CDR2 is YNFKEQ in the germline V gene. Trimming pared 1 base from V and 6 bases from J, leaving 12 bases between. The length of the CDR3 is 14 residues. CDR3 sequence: CASSQVGGGDGYTF. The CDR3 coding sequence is TGTGCCAGCAGCCAAGTGGGTGGAGGTGATGGCTACACCTTC.

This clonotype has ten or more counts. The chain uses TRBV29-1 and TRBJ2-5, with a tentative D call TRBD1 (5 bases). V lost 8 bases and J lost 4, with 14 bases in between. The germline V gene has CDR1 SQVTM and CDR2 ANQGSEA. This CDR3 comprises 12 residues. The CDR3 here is CSLQQVGETQYF. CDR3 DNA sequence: TGCAGCCTCCAACAGGTCGGAGAGACCCAGTACTTC.

The CDR3 DNA reads as TGCGCCAGCACCAGGGGGGGACAGGGGTCGGATGGCTACACCTTC. Translation gives CASTRGGQGSDGYTF. The chain has TRBV5-1 and TRBJ1-2, with TRBD1 matching 10 bases. Trimming cost V 6 bases and J 6 bases; bases outside gene matches: 11. The germline V gene encodes CDR1 SGHRS and CDR2 YFSETQ. The CDR3 length is 15 residues.

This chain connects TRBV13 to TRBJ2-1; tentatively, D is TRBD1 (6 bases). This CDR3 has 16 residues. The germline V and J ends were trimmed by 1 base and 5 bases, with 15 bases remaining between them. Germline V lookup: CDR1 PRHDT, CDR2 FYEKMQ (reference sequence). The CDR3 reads CASSLVRQVLNNEQFF. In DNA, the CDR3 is TGTGCCAGCAGCTTAGTGCGACAGGTACTAAACAATGAGCAGTTCTTC.

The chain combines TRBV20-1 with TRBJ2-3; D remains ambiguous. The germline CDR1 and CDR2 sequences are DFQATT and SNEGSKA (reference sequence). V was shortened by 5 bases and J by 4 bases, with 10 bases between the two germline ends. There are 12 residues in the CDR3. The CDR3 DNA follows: TGCAGTGCTGAACTTGAGGCAGATACGCAGTATTTT. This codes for CSAELEADTQYF.

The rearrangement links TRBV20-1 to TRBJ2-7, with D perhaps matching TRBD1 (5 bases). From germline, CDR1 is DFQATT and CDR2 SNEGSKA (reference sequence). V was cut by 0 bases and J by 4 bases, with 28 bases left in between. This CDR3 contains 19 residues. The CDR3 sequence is CSARDSSVGRLHSWYEQYF. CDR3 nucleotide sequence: TGCAGTGCTAGAGATTCTAGTGTGGGGCGGTTACATTCTTGGTACGAGCAGTACTTC.

The CDR3 is CASSELLGAPGEQFF. Here the CDR3 DNA reads TGTGCCAGCAGTGAACTCTTGGGGGCTCCCGGTGAGCAGTTCTTC. V usage is TRBV2 and J usage is TRBJ2-1, with D perhaps TRBD1 (6 bases). V was cut by 2 bases and J by 9 bases, with 17 bases left in between. The CDR3 has 15 residues. Germline CDR1 and CDR2: SNHLY and FYNNEI.

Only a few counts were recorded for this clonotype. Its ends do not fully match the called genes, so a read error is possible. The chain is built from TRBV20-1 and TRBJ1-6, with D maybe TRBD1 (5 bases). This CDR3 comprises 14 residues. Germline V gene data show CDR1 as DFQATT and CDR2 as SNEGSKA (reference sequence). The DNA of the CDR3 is TGCCGTGCTAGAGAGGGGCTATGGAATTCACCCCTCCACTTT. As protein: CRAREGLWNSPLHF.

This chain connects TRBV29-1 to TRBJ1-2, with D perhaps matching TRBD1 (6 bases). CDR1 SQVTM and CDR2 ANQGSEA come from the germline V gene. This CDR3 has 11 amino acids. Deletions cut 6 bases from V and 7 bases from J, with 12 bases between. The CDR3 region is CSVETGFGYTF. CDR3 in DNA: TGCAGCGTCGAGACAGGCTTTGGCTACACCTTC. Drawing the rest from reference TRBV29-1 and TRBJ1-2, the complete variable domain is SAVISQKPSRDICQRGTSLTIQCQVDSQVTMMFWYRQQPGQSLTLIATANQGSEATYESGFVIDKFPISRPNLTFSTLTVSNMSPEDSSIYLCSVETGFGYTFGSGTRLTVV.

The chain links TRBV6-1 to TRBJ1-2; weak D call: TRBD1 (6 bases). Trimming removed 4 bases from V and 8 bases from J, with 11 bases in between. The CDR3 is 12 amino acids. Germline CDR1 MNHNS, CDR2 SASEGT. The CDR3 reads CASSATGSGYTF. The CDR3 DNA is TGTGCCAGCAGTGCAACAGGGTCAGGCTACACCTTC.

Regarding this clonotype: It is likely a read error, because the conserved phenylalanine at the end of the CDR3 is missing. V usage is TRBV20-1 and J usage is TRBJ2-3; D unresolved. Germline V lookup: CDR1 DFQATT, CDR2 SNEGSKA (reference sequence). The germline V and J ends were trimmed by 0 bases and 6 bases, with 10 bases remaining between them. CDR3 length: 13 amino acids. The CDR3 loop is CSARDLVTDTQYS. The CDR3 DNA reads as TGCAGTGCTAGAGACCTAGTTACGGATACGCAGTATTCT.

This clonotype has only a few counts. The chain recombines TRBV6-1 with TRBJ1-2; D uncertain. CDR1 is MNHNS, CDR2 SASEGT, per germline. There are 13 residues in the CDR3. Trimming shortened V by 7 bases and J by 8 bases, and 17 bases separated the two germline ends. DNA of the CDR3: TGTGCCAGCACCCAGGCGGGTGGCGGCGGCTACACCTTC. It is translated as CASTQAGGGGYTF.

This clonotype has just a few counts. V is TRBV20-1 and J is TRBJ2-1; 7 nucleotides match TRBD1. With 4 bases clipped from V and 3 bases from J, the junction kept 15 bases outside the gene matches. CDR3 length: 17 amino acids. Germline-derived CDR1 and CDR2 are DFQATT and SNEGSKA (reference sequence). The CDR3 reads CSATTGVGTHLYNEQFF. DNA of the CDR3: TGCAGTGCTACCACAGGGGTGGGGACCCATCTCTACAATGAGCAGTTCTTC.

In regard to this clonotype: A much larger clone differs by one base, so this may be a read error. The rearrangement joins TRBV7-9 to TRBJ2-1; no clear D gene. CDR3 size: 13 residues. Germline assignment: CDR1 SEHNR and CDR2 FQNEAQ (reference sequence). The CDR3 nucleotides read TGTGGCAGCACTCGTAATAGGTTCAATGAGCAGTTCTTC. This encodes CGSTRNRFNEQFF.

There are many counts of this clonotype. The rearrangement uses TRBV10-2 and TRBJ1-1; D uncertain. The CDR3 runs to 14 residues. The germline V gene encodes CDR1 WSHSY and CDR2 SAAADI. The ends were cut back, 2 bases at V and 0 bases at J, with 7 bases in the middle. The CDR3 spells CASSEAGLNTEAFF. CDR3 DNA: TGCGCCAGCAGTGAGGCGGGCCTGAACACTGAAGCTTTCTTT.

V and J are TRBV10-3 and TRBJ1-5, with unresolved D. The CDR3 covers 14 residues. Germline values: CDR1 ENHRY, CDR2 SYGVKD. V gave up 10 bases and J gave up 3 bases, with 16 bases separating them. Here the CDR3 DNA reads TGTGCCAGCAAGGTGGGGTCATCCAATCAGCCCCAGCATTTT. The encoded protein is CASKVGSSNQPQHF.

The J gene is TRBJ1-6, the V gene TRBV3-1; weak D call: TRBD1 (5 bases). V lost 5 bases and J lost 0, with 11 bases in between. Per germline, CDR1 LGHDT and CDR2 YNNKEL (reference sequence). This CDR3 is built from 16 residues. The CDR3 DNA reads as TGTGCCAGCAGCGACAGTTACAGCTCCTATAATTCACCCCTCCACTTT. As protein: CASSDSYSSYNSPLHF.

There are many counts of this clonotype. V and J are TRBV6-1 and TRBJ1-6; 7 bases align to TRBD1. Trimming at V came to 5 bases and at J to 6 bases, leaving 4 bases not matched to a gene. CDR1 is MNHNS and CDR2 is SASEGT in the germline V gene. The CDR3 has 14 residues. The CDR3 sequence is CASSRQGRNSPLHF. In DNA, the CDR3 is TGTGCCAGCAGTCGACAGGGCCGTAATTCACCCCTCCACTTT.

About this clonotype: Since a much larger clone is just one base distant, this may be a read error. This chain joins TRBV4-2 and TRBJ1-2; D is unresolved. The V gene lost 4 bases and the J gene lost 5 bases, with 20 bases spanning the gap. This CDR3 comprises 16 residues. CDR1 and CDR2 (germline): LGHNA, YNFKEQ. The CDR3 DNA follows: TGTGCCAGCAGCCTCTCAACGGGCCGGGGAGGTTATGGCTACACCTTC. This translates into CASSLSTGRGGYGYTF.

Here the CDR3 DNA reads TGTGCCAGCATGGGGCGCGCAACTAATGAAAAACTGTTTTTT. Protein product: CASMGRATNEKLFF. The J gene is TRBJ1-4, the V gene TRBV13; the D gene is possibly TRBD1 (5 bases). There are 14 residues in the CDR3. Trimming pared 7 bases from V and 0 bases from J, leaving 9 bases between. Germline V lookup: CDR1 PRHDT, CDR2 FYEKMQ (reference sequence).

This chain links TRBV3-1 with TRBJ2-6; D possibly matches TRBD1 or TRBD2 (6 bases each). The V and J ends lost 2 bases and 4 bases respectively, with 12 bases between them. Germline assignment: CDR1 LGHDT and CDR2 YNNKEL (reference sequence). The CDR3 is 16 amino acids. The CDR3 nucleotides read TGTGCCAGCAGCCAATGGGGGGCGCAGGGGGCCAACGTCCTGACTTTC. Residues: CASSQWGAQGANVLTF.

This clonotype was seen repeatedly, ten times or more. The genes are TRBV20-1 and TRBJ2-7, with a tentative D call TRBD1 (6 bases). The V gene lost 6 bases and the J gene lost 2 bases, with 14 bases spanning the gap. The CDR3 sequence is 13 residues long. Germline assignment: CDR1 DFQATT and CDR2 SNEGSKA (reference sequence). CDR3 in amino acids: CSAARDIPYEQYF. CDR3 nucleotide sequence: TGCAGTGCGGCTAGGGACATCCCCTACGAGCAGTACTTC.

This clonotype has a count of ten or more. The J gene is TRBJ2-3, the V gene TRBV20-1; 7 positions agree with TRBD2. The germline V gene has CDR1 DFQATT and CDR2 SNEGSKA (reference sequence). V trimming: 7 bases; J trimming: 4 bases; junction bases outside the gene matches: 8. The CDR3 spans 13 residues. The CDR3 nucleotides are TGCAGTGTTGAGGCGGGAGTTTCAGATACGCAGTATTTT. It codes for CSVEAGVSDTQYF.